The sequence of this T cell receptor (beta chain) was determined in a study of shared clonotypes between healthy human individuals. This CDR3 is 15 amino acids long. CDR1 and CDR2 from the germline V gene are SGHTA and FQGTGA. Trimming at V came to 1 base and at J to 6 bases, leaving 2 bases not matched to a gene. The assay used deep level. Unsorted PBMC DNA underwent sequencing on ten immunoSEQ deep assay plates. Original methodology: Quality scores were absent from the junction-only immunoSEQ sequences, so filtering differed. The protocol was immunoSEQ multiplex PCR, while the TCRdb copy is restricted to in-frame clones and leaves out a portion. That table furnishes V, J and clone size, whereas the DNA furnished D and trimming. The sample has 450,000 to 650,000 clones; roughly 79% are singletons. General study points: The low donor count limited represented genetic and exposure-history diversity.

As concerns this clone: Its target is not known.

Sequencing was performed on PBMCs. The chain carries TRBV7-3 and TRBJ2-2, with 10 bases lining up with TRBD2. The TCR comes from a middle-aged woman in good health. Some clones in this sample may be carry-over from other donors' samples. The CDR3 region is CASSLSLAGAGELFF. The CDR3 coding sequence is TGTGCCAGCAGCTTAAGCCTAGCGGGGGCCGGGGAGCTGTTTTTT.